The present T cell receptor beta chain was sequenced within a study of shared clonotypes between healthy human individuals. Original analysis: ImmunoSEQ sequences covered only the junction and lacked quality scores; filtering therefore differed. Assay used: immunoSEQ multiplex PCR; TCRdb lists only in-frame clones, some missing. The V and J calls and clone size come from that table; D and trimming were worked out from the DNA. Counted here are about 1 million clones, about three quarters occurring once; the ten biggest clones make up roughly 1.4%. The junction had 20 bases not matched to a gene; V was cut back by 7 bases and J by 4 bases. The CDR3 runs to 18 residues. Germline V gene data show CDR1 as SGHRS and CDR2 as YFSETQ. This clone was observed a few times. The donor population consisted of healthy HIV-negative adults with no recent acute infections or vaccinations.

The receptor's source is a man between 18 and 35 years old in good health. The sample was memory CD4+ T cells sorted from blood. Stated subset: CD45RA-negative fraction. The chain carries TRBV5-1 and TRBJ1-1, with 9 bases fitting TRBD1. This CDR3 reads CASSGQGLGGGSGTEAFF. CDR3 nucleotide sequence: TGCGCCAGCTCAGGACAGGGGCTGGGTGGGGGCTCGGGCACTGAAGCTTTCTTT.